A single sample gave rise to the 5 T cell receptor beta chains below, sequenced in a study of blood T cell repertoires in COVID-19. Measured with immunoSEQ multiplex PCR; TCRdb has only the in-frame clones, and not every one. The sample lists about 240,000 clones, 75% to 85% occurring once. Sample: peripheral blood. These receptors all come from a man aged 45-65 years with COVID-19, enrolled during active disease.

The chain is built from TRBV10-3 and TRBJ1-2; 10 bases are shared with TRBD1. Trimming cost V 6 bases and J 10 bases; bases outside gene matches: 5. In germline, CDR1 is ENHRY, CDR2 SYGVKD. The CDR3 runs 12 residues. The CDR3 reads CAIRPGQGIYTF. The CDR3 DNA follows: TGTGCCATCAGACCGGGACAGGGGATCTACACCTTC.

The chain employs TRBV10-1 and TRBJ1-6, with D uncertain. This CDR3 comprises 12 residues. Germline V CDR1 and CDR2: WNHNN, SYGVQD (reference sequence). Trimming stripped 5 bases from V and 5 bases from J, with 4 bases between. In DNA, the CDR3 is TGCGCCAGCAGTAGAGATAATTCACCCCTCCACTTT. It codes for CASSRDNSPLHF.

The CDR3 is CASSPRGQGEQYF. The CDR3 DNA is TGTGCCAGCTCACCACGGGGCCAAGGGGAGCAGTACTTC. The chain uses TRBV18 and TRBJ2-7, with D tentatively TRBD1 (5 bases). Germline V gene sequence: CDR1 KGHSH, CDR2 LQKENI. The CDR3 totals 13 residues. V lost 1 base to trimming and J lost 7 bases, with 11 bases between them.

The chain carries TRBV7-9 and TRBJ2-2; 7 bases agree with TRBD1. V dropped 3 bases and J dropped 6; count of bases not matched to a gene: 7. This CDR3 region has 15 residues. Germline V gene data show CDR1 as SEHNR and CDR2 as FQNEAQ (reference sequence). In DNA, the CDR3 is TGTGCCAGCAGCTTCAACAGGGGTAGCGCCGGGGAGCTGTTTTTT. This gives the protein CASSFNRGSAGELFF.

The chain has TRBV28 and TRBJ2-1; 7 bases line up with TRBD1. In germline, CDR1 is MDHEN, CDR2 SYDVKM. Trimming removed 3 bases from V and 9 bases from J; junction bases left unmatched: 5. The CDR3 is made up of 13 amino acids. CDR3 bases: TGTGCCAGCAGTTTCGACAGGGTCACTGAGCAGTTCTTC. It is translated as CASSFDRVTEQFF.